This T cell receptor beta chain appears in the sequencing data of a study of CD8 T cells in ankylosing spondylitis (dated 2017 in TCRdb). In terms of the full investigation: The study profiled T cell receptor beta repertoires in healthy donors and ankylosing spondylitis patients to find disease-linked TCR variants. The full study cohort comprised around 25 ankylosing spondylitis patients and 110 or so healthy donors. Peripheral blood samples were taken, and synovial fluid was additionally collected from ankylosing spondylitis patients. General study outcomes and caveats: Some motif variants were previously reported in synovial fluid and blood of reactive arthritis patients, suggesting common disease-initiation mechanisms. The disease-linked clones had a CD8+ phenotype and were found at relatively low frequencies in peripheral blood. Significant enrichment of the disease-linked clones was reported in matched synovial fluid samples from ankylosing spondylitis patients. Blood from ankylosing spondylitis patients appeared to be characterized by a TCR beta motif made up of 8 or 9 highly homologous amino acid variants.

Reading from cysteine to phenylalanine, the CDR3 counts 14 amino acids. CDR3 DNA only is kept here, 42 bases in frame from base 1. The V and J ends are trimmed by 3 bases and 6 bases, leaving 12 bases between them. Sequencing used an Illumina HiSeq 2500. Quantitative 5'-RACE with molecular barcodes was the method used to prepare the TCR beta libraries. The source study handled its data this way. A new computational method, built on a probabilistic model of VDJ rearrangement, was used to identify disease-linked TCR variants. In TCRdb, the public reads were trimmed at Q25 with fastp and aligned with MiXCR, with productive beta chains retained. One record per CDR3 amino acid sequence lists the most common genes and DNA. The V and J calls follow TCRdb's processing rather than the paper's. The sample table shows about 800,000 distinct CDR3 sequences, and 12% are seen once. The ten top clones hold 0.51% of the sample.

Concerning this clonotype: Its recognized antigen is unknown. Per-base quality was not reported, and no clone a single base away is much larger than it.

Sequencing used blood, either unsorted or a sorted T cell fraction (not recorded which). The sequence links TRBV12-3 or TRBV12-4 to TRBJ1-5, with a tentative D gene TRBD1 over 5 matching bases. The sequence came from a male donor with ankylosing spondylitis. The encoded CDR3 is CASSLWQGRQPQHF. The base sequence is TGTGCCAGCAGTTTGTGGCAGGGACGTCAGCCCCAGCATTTT.